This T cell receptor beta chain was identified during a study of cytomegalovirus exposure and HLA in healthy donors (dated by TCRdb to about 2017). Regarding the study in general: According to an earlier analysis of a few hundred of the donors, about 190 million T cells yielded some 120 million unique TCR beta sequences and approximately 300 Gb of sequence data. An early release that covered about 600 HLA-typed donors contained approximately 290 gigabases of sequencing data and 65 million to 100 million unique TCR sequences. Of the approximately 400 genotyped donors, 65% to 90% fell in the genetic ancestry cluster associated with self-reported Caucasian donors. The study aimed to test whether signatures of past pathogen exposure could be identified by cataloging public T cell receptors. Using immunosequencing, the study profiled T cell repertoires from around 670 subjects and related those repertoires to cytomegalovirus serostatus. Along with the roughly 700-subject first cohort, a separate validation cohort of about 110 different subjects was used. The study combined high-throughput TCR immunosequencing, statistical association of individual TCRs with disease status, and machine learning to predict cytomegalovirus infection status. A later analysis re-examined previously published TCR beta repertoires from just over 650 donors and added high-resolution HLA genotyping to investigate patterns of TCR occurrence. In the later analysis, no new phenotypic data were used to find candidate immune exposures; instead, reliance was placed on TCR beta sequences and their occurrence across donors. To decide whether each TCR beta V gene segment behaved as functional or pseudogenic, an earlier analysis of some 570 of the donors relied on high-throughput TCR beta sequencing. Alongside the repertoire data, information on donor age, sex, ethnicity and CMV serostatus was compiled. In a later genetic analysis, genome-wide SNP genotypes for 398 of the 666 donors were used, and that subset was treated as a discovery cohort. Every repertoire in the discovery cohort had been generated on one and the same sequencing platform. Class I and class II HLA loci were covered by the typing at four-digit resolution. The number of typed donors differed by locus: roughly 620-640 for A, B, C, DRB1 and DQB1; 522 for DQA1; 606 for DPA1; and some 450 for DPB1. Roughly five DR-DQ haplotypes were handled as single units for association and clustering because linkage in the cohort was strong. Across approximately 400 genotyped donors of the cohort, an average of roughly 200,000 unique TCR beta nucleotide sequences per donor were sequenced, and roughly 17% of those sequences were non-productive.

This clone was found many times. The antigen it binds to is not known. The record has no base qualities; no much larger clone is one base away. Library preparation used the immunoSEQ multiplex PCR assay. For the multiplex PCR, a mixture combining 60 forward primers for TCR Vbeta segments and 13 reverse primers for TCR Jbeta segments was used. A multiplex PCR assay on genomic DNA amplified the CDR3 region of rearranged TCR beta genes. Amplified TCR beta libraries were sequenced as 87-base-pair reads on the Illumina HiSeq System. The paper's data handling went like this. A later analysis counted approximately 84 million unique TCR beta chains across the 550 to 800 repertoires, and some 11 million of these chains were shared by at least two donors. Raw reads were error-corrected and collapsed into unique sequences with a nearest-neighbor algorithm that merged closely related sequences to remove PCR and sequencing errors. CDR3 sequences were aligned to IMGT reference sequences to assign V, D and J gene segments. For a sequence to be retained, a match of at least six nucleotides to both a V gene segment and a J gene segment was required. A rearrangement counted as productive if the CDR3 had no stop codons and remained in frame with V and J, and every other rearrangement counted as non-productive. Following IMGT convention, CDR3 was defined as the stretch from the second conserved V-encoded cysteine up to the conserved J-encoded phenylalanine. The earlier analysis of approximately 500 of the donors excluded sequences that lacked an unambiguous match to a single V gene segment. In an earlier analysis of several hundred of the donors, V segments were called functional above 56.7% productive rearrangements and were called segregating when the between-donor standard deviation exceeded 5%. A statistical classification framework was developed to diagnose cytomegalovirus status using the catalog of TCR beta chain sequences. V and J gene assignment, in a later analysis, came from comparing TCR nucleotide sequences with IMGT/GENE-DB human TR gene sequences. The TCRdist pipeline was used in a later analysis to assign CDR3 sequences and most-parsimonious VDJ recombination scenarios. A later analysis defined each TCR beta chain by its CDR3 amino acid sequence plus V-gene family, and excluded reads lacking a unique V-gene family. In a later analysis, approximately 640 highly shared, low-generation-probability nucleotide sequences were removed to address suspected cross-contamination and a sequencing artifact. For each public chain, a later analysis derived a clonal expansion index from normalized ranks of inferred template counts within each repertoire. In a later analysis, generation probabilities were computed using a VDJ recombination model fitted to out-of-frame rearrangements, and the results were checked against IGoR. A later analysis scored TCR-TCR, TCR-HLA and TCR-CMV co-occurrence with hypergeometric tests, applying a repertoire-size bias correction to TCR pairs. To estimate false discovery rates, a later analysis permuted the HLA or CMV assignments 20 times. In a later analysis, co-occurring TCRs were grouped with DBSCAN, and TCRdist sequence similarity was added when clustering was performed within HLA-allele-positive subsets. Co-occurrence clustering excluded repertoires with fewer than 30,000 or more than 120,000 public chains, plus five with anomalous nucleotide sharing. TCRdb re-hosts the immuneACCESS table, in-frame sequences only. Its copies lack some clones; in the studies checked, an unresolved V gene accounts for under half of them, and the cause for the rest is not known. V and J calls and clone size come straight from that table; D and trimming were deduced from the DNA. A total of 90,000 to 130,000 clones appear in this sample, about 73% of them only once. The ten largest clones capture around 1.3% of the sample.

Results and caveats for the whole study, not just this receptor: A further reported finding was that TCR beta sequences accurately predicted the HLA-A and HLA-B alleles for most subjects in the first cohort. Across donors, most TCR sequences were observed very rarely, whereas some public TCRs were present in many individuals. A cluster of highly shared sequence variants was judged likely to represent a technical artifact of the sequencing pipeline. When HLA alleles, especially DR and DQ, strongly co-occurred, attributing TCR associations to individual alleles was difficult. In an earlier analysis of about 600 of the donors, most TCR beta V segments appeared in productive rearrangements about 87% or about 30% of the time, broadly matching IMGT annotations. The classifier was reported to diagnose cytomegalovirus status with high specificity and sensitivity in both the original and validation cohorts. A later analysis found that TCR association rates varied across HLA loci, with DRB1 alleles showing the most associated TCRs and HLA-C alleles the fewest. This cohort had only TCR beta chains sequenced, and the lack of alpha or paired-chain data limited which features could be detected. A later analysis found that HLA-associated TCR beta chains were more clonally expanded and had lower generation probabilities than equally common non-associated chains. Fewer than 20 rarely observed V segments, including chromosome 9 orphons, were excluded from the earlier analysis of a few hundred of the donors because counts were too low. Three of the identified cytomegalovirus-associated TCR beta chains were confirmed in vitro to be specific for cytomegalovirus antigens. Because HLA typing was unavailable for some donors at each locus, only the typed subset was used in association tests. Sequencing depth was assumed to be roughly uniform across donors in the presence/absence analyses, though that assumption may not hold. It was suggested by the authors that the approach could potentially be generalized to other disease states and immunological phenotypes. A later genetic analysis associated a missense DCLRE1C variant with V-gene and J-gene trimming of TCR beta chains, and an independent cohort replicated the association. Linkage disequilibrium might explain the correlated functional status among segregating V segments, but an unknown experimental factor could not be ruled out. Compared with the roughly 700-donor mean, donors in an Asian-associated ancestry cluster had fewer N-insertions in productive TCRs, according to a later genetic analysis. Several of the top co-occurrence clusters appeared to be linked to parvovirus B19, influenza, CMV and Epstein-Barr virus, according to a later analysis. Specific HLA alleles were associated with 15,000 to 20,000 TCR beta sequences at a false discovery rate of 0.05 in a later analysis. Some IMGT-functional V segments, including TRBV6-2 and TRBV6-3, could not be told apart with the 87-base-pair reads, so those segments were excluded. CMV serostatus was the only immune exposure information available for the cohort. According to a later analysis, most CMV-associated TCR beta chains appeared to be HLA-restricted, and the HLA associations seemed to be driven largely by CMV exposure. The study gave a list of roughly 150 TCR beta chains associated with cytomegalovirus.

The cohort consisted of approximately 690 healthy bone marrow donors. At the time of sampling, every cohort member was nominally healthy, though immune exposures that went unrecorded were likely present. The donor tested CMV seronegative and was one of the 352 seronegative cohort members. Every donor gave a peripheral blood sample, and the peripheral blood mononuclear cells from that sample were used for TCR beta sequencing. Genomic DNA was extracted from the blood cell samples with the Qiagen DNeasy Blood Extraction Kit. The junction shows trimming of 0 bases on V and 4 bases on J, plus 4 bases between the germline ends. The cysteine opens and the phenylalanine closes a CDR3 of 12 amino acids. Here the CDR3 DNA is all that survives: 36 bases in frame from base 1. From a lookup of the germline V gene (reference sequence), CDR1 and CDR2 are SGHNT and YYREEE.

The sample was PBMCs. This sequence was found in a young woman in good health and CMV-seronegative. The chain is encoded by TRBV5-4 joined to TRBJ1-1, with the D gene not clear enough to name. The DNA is TGTGCCAGCAGCTTGGCGTCCACTGAAGCTTTCTTT. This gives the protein CASSLASTEAFF.